This T cell receptor beta chain appears in the sequencing data of a study of T-cell reconstitution after alpha-beta-depleted transplantation in children. Preparation of the TCRbeta library used unique molecular identifiers. TCRdb recomputed calls from the PCR reads with MiXCR, one row per CDR3 protein. The table includes about 250,000 distinct CDR3 sequences, approximately 24% detected once. This clonotype was observed a few times. The germline V gene encodes CDR1 DFQATT and CDR2 SNEGSKA (reference sequence). Losses at the gene ends were 0 bases for V and 0 bases for J; bases not matched to a gene: 6. CDR3 length: 18 residues.

The chain combines TRBV20-1 with TRBJ2-2; 11 nucleotides line up with TRBD2. The material sequenced was PBMCs, mostly from graft donor cells, taken 360 days after TCRalphabeta/CD19-depleted stem cell transplant. This clonotype was sampled from a female patient aged 2-15 years who had a stem cell transplant for congenital amegakaryocytic thrombocytopenia, so the T cells may come from the graft donor. CDR3 in amino acids: CSARDLTSGKSNTGELFF. DNA of the CDR3: TGCAGTGCTAGAGATTTGACTAGCGGGAAGTCGAACACCGGGGAGCTGTTTTTT.